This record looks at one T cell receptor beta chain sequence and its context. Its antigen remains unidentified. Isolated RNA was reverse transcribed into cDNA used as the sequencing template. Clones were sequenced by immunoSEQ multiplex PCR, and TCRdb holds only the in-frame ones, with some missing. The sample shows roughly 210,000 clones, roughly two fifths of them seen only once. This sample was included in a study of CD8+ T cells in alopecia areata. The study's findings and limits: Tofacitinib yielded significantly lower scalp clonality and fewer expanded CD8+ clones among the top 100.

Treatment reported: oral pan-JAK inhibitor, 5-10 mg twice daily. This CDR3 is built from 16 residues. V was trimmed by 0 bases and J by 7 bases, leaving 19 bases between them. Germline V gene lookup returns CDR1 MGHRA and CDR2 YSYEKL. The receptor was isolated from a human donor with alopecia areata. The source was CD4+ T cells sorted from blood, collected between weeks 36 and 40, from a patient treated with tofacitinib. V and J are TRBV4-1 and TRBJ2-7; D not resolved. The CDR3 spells CASSQERRRGETEQYF. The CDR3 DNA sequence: TGCGCCAGCAGCCAAGAAAGGCGCCGAGGAGAGACAGAGCAGTACTTC.